These 29 T cell receptor beta chains were sequenced from one sample in a study of T cell repertoires in cytomegalovirus infection. TCRdb re-called the reads with MiXCR, one entry per CDR3 protein. The table includes about 150,000 distinct CDR3 sequences, about 20% detected once. Material: PBMCs. The origin of the receptors is a human donor in good health (CMV status not recorded). Some clones in this sample may be carry-over from other donors' samples.

The V and J genes are TRBV2 and TRBJ2-7; 10 bases agree with TRBD1. The CDR3 consists of 13 residues. The germline gives CDR1 SNHLY, CDR2 FYNNEI. Germline trimming cut 6 bases from V and 6 bases from J; bases unmatched to any gene: 5. CDR3 sequence: CASRGQGYLEQYF. In DNA, the CDR3 is TGTGCCAGCAGGGGACAGGGGTATCTCGAGCAGTACTTC. The full variable domain, with the rest looked up from reference TRBV2 and TRBJ2-7, is EPEVTQTPSHQVTQMGQEVILRCVPISNHLYFYWYRQILGQKVEFLVSFYNNEISEKSEIFDDQFSVERPDGSNFTLKIRSTKLEDSAMYFCASRGQGYLEQYFGPGTRLTVT.

Many counts were recorded for this clonotype. The chain employs TRBV7-8 and TRBJ1-3; D is undetermined. V shed 7 bases and J shed 0 bases, with 22 bases lying between them. The CDR3 is made up of 18 amino acids. Germline V lookup: CDR1 SGHVS, CDR2 FQNEAQ. CDR3 in amino acids: CASTALLGVQTSGNTIYF. The CDR3 bases are TGTGCCAGCACTGCCCTCCTCGGGGTGCAGACCTCTGGAAACACCATATATTTT. Full variable domain (missing parts from reference TRBV7-8 and TRBJ1-3): GAGVSQSPRYKVAKRGQDVALRCDPISGHVSLFWYQQALGQGPEFLTYFQNEAQLDKSGLPSDRFFAERPEGSVSTLKIQRTQQEDSAVYLCASTALLGVQTSGNTIYFGEGSWLTVV.

The rearrangement joins TRBV6-6 to TRBJ1-3; no firm D call. Germline values: CDR1 MNHNY, CDR2 SVGAGI (reference sequence). Between the trimmed V and J ends, which lost 10 bases and 2 bases, there was a span of 6 bases. The CDR3 runs 11 residues. The DNA for the CDR3 is TGTGCCATAAGTCCTGGAAACACCATATATTTT. This gives the protein CAISPGNTIYF.

This chain joins TRBV2 and TRBJ2-2; the match to TRBD2 covers 11 bases. This CDR3 spans 17 amino acids. CDR1 and CDR2 from the germline V gene are SNHLY and FYNNEI. The trim removed 1 base at V and 5 bases at J, leaving 6 bases unmatched. The CDR3 is CASSEELAGAQTGELFF. In DNA, the CDR3 is TGTGCCAGCAGTGAAGAACTAGCGGGGGCCCAAACCGGGGAGCTGTTTTTT.

In its sample, this clonotype was seen a few times. The chain joins TRBV28 to TRBJ1-2, with a weak D call TRBD1 (5 bases). V lost 5 bases to trimming and J lost 4 bases, with 8 bases between them. The CDR3 spans 12 residues. From germline, CDR1 is MDHEN and CDR2 SYDVKM. The CDR3 here is CASSVGGYGYTF. CDR3 coding DNA: TGTGCCAGCAGTGTCGGGGGCTATGGCTACACCTTC.

On this clonotype: This may come from a read error, since a much larger clone is one base off. This chain connects TRBV7-3 to TRBJ1-5; the match to TRBD1 covers 7 bases. Germline V CDR1 and CDR2: SGHTA, FQGTGA. The CDR3 is 13 residues long. The DNA for the CDR3 is TGTGCCGGCAGCTCCCGACAGGGACAGCCCCAGCATTTT. It translates to CAGSSRQGQPQHF.

This clonotype was detected only a few times. The gene calls are TRBV29-1 and TRBJ1-1; D unclear. Germline V gene lookup returns CDR1 SQVTM and CDR2 ANQGSEA. Trimming left V 3 bases short and J 4 bases short, with 15 bases between. The CDR3 has 14 residues. The DNA of the CDR3 is TGCAGCGTTGATAGTCAGCCCCGAGGCACTGAAGCTTTCTTT. The encoded protein is CSVDSQPRGTEAFF.

The chain recombines TRBV20-1 with TRBJ2-2; D uncertain. Germline V lookup: CDR1 DFQATT, CDR2 SNEGSKA (reference sequence). The CDR3 is made up of 13 amino acids. The V and J ends lost 0 bases and 6 bases respectively, with 8 bases between them. The CDR3 is CSARDRTPGELFF. The CDR3 nucleotides read TGCAGTGCTAGAGATCGGACCCCCGGGGAGCTGTTTTTT.

V usage is TRBV5-1 and J usage is TRBJ2-6; D perhaps matches TRBD1 (5 bases). Germline V gene data show CDR1 as SGHRS and CDR2 as YFSETQ. V shed 4 bases and J shed 0 bases, with 11 bases lying between them. This CDR3 is 16 amino acids long. The CDR3 protein is CASSDSFNSGANVLTF. CDR3 coding DNA: TGCGCCAGCAGCGACAGTTTCAACTCTGGGGCCAACGTCCTGACTTTC.

The CDR3 spells CSAPIVGLGSYEQYF. In nucleotides, the CDR3 is TGCAGTGCCCCCATCGTCGGGCTAGGAAGCTACGAGCAGTACTTC. The genes are TRBV20-1 and TRBJ2-7; D gene ambiguous. Trimming cost V 6 bases and J 3 bases, with 21 bases left between them. Germline V lookup: CDR1 DFQATT, CDR2 SNEGSKA (reference sequence). This CDR3 contains 15 residues.

This clonotype was counted at least ten times. V and J are TRBV7-2 and TRBJ2-5; 8 bases fit TRBD2. V was clipped by 5 bases and J by 5 bases; unmatched bases: 10. Looked up from germline, CDR1 is SGHTA and CDR2 is FQGNSA. The CDR3 loop spans 15 amino acids. The CDR3 spells CASSTLAAGWETQYF. CDR3 coding DNA: TGTGCCAGCAGCACACTAGCGGCCGGGTGGGAGACCCAGTACTTC.

This clonotype came up a few times. The V call is TRBV24-1, the J call TRBJ2-1; D is uncertain. Germline assignment: CDR1 KGHDR and CDR2 SFDVKD. Trimming left V 4 bases short and J 5 bases short, with 17 bases between. The CDR3 sequence is 16 residues long. DNA of the CDR3: TGTGCCACCAGTGACTCAACTACCCGCGAAAACAATGAGCAGTTCTTC. Protein: CATSDSTTRENNEQFF.

This clonotype was counted a few times. V is TRBV5-4 and J is TRBJ2-7; tentative D call: TRBD1 (5 bases). This CDR3 is 15 amino acids long. CDR1 and CDR2 (germline): SGHNT, YYREEE (reference sequence). Trimming took 1 base from V and 2 from J, leaving 13 bases between them. The CDR3 DNA follows: TGTGCCAGCAGCTTGTCTGAGGCAGGGCCCTACGAGCAGTACTTC. Translating gives CASSLSEAGPYEQYF.

The table lists this clonotype with a few counts. This sequence joins TRBV4-3 and TRBJ1-5; no clear D. V gave up 0 bases and J gave up 0 bases, with 12 bases separating them. Germline CDR1 is LGHNA and CDR2 is YSLEER. This CDR3 is built from 17 residues. This chain's CDR3 is CASSQDAWPYSNQPQHF. DNA of the CDR3: TGCGCCAGCAGCCAAGATGCCTGGCCATATAGCAATCAGCCCCAGCATTTT.

This clonotype was seen only a few times. The rearrangement links TRBV20-1 to TRBJ1-1, with D possibly matching TRBD1 (6 bases). Germline V gives CDR1 DFQATT, CDR2 SNEGSKA (reference sequence). This CDR3 spans 12 amino acids. V was cut by 5 bases and J by 1 base, with 8 bases left in between. This CDR3 is CSAPRGNTEAFF. Here the CDR3 DNA reads TGCAGTGCTCCCAGGGGGAACACTGAAGCTTTCTTT.

The rearrangement joins TRBV18 to TRBJ1-1, with D uncertain. The CDR3 has 14 residues. Germline V gives CDR1 KGHSH, CDR2 LQKENI. V was cut by 1 base and J by 4 bases, with 10 bases left in between. The CDR3 loop reads CASSPQGEGTEAFF. The DNA of the CDR3 is TGTGCCAGCTCACCACAGGGAGAGGGCACTGAAGCTTTCTTT.

This chain connects TRBV28 to TRBJ2-7; D gene uncertain. This CDR3 has 12 amino acids. Germline V gene lookup returns CDR1 MDHEN and CDR2 SYDVKM. V lost 5 bases to trimming and J lost 9 bases, with 14 bases between them. CDR3 residues: CASSTAIPGQYF. The CDR3 DNA reads as TGTGCCAGCAGTACCGCAATACCTGGGCAGTACTTC.

There are a few counts of this clonotype. The chain employs TRBV5-1 and TRBJ1-4; maybe TRBD1 (5 bases). The CDR3 loop spans 14 amino acids. V was pared by 4 bases and J by 4 bases, with 11 bases between. CDR1 is SGHRS, CDR2 YFSETQ, per germline. CDR3 amino acids: CASSVAGDNEKLFF. CDR3 coding DNA: TGCGCCAGCAGCGTAGCGGGGGATAATGAAAAACTGTTTTTT.

The chain joins TRBV6-2 or TRBV6-3 to TRBJ2-7; D is tentatively TRBD1 or TRBD2 (10 bases each). The closer fit of TRBJ2-1 to the DNA end suggests the J call may be wrong. The CDR3 is 19 amino acids. The germline V gene encodes CDR1 MNHEY and CDR2 SVGEGT. Here the CDR3 DNA reads TGTGCCAGCAAGTCGAGAGGGACTAGCGCGACAGGGGGCTCCTACGAGCAGTTCTTC. Translated, it gives CASKSRGTSATGGSYEQFF.

This clonotype was seen only a few times. The J gene is TRBJ1-2, the V gene TRBV11-2; 7 bases agree with TRBD1. The junction had 5 bases not matched to a gene; V was cut back by 0 bases and J by 1 base. Per the germline V gene, CDR1 is SGHAT and CDR2 is FQNNGV. CDR3 length equals 16 residues. CDR3 sequence: CASSLDPTGRNYGYTF. The CDR3 DNA sequence: TGTGCCAGCAGCTTAGATCCGACAGGGCGTAACTATGGCTACACCTTC.

For this clonotype: Germline is not matched at one junction end, which may reflect a read error. The V gene is TRBV4-2, the J gene TRBJ2-4, with 9 bases lining up with TRBD2. This CDR3 is 17 amino acids long. Germline V gene sequence: CDR1 LGHNA, CDR2 YNFKEQ. The CDR3 sequence: CASSQRDGGREKSIQYF. The CDR3 coding sequence is TGTGCCAGCAGCCAGAGGGATGGCGGGAGGGAAAAAAGCATTCAGTACTTC.

This clonotype occurred many times. The chain employs TRBV28 and TRBJ2-7; D call uncertain. CDR3 length: 14 amino acids. Germline assignment: CDR1 MDHEN and CDR2 SYDVKM. The V end lost 6 bases, the J end lost 3 bases, and 15 bases lay between the germline ends. The CDR3 spells CASSYGVLGYEQYF. The DNA of the CDR3 is TGTGCCAGCAGCTATGGAGTATTGGGCTACGAGCAGTACTTC.

This clonotype appeared many times. The CDR3 nucleotides read TGTGCCGGATTGACAGGGACCGAAAACATTCAGTACTTC. It encodes CAGLTGTENIQYF. The gene calls are TRBV2 and TRBJ2-4; 7 bases align to TRBD1. Germline assignment: CDR1 SNHLY and CDR2 FYNNEI. CDR3 length: 13 residues. V trimming: 11 bases; J trimming: 5 bases; junction bases outside the gene matches: 9.

The table lists this clonotype with a few counts. The chain recombines TRBV7-9 with TRBJ2-3; 14 nucleotides match TRBD2. V shed 5 bases, J shed 2 bases, and the junction held 12 bases outside the gene matches. Germline loops: CDR1 SEHNR, CDR2 FQNEAQ (reference sequence). CDR3 length: 19 amino acids. The CDR3 DNA reads as TGTGCCAGCAGCAATGCCCGAGGACTAGCGGGGGGCTACACAGATACGCAGTATTTT. Translated, it gives CASSNARGLAGGYTDTQYF.

V and J are TRBV6-4 and TRBJ1-1; 7 nucleotides match TRBD1. With V trimmed by 4 bases and J by 3 bases, 2 bases remained unmatched. Germline V gene sequence: CDR1 MRHNA, CDR2 SNTAGT. The CDR3 length is 13 residues. Here the CDR3 reads CASSVDRDTEAFF. The CDR3 region has the DNA TGTGCCAGCAGTGTTGACAGGGACACTGAAGCTTTCTTT.

This clonotype was seen only a few times. This chain links TRBV7-9 with TRBJ2-3, with D uncertain. Deletions cut 5 bases from V and 0 bases from J, with 12 bases between. CDR1 and CDR2 from the germline V gene are SEHNR and FQNEAQ (reference sequence). This CDR3 comprises 15 residues. The DNA of the CDR3 is TGTGCCAGCAGCCAAGCGTCTCCTAGCACAGATACGCAGTATTTT. This gives the protein CASSQASPSTDTQYF.

This clonotype appeared many times. This rearrangement joins TRBV7-2 to TRBJ2-5; TRBD2 matches 10 bases. The V and J ends lost 5 bases and 6 bases, in that order; junction bases with no gene match: 3. Germline CDR1 reads SGHTA; CDR2 reads FQGNSA. This CDR3 has 13 residues. The CDR3 sequence: CASSQLAGKTQYF. Written as DNA, the CDR3 is TGTGCCAGCAGCCAACTAGCGGGGAAGACCCAGTACTTC.

The J gene is TRBJ2-2, the V gene TRBV29-1, with 10 bases fitting TRBD2. The trim removed 5 bases at V and 2 bases at J, leaving 8 bases unmatched. The CDR3 is 16 residues long. From germline, CDR1 is SQVTM and CDR2 ANQGSEA. CDR3 nucleotide sequence: TGCAGCGTTCTGAGCGGGGGGGGGGCCAACACCGGGGAGCTGTTTTTT. Amino acids: CSVLSGGGANTGELFF.

This clonotype appeared a few times. The chain recombines TRBV29-1 with TRBJ2-1; 8 bases fit TRBD2. Germline assignment: CDR1 SQVTM and CDR2 ANQGSEA. Trimming at V came to 6 bases and at J to 10 bases, leaving 8 bases not matched to a gene. This CDR3 contains 12 residues. The CDR3 here is CSVGGAGGEQFF. In DNA, the CDR3 is TGCAGCGTCGGGGGGGCCGGGGGGGAGCAGTTCTTC.